Here is one T cell receptor beta chain with its context. Its cognate antigen is unknown. The entry originates in a study of cytomegalovirus exposure and HLA in healthy donors. Study-level results: Reports indicate that TCR beta sequences accurately predicted the HLA-A and HLA-B alleles of most subjects. Researchers reported in a later analysis that a missense DCLRE1C variant was tied to TCR beta V- and J-gene trimming.

Primers: 60 Vbeta forward and 13 Jbeta reverse. Clones were read by immunoSEQ multiplex PCR, and TCRdb kept only the in-frame ones, dropping some. The sample lists about 150,000 clones, about 76% occurring once. Though probably carrying unrecorded immune exposures, donors were nominally healthy at sampling. The TCR was taken from a woman between 40 and 50 years old in good health and CMV-seronegative. What was sequenced was PBMCs.

As DNA, the CDR3 is TGTGCCAGCAGCCAAGATCAACGACAACAGTATTTT. The encoded protein is CASSQDQRQQYF. This rearrangement joins TRBV4-2 to TRBJ2-3; no firm D call. Germline loops: CDR1 LGHNA, CDR2 YNFKEQ. V dropped 0 bases and J dropped 12 bases, with 10 bases sitting between them. This CDR3 is built from 12 residues.